Below, one TCR beta chain is given with its context. What it binds is not known. Trimming removed 4 bases at V and 10 bases at J, with 18 bases between. The length of the CDR3 is 14 residues. Per germline, CDR1 SGHRS and CDR2 YFSETQ. These data belong to a study of T and B cells in COVID-19 patients. Study background: Median age was approximately 33 years in the recovered cohort and 67 years in the active-infection cohort. Of roughly 22 active-infection patients, approximately twelve were critically ill with mechanical ventilation or extracorporeal membrane oxygenation. The study's findings and limits: Patients with COVID-19 reportedly showed strongly skewed T cell receptor beta variable and joining gene usage.

TRB rearrangements were amplified by multiplex PCR with BIOMED2 TRB-A/B primers. TCRdb reanalysed the multiplex PCR reads using MiXCR and keeps one entry per CDR3 protein. This sample yields 20,000 to 25,000 distinct CDR3 sequences, of which roughly 29% are seen a single time; approximately 2.2% belongs to the top ten. TRB was amplified from about 240-490 ng of blood genomic DNA. This TCR was recovered from a human donor who had recovered from COVID-19. The V call is TRBV5-1, the J call TRBJ2-1; the D gene is possibly TRBD2 (5 bases). Sequencing was carried out using blood. The DNA for the CDR3 is TGCGCCAGCAGCACCGGCCGAGGTGGCGGGGAGCAGTTCTTC. Amino acids: CASSTGRGGGEQFF.